The 20 T cell receptor beta chains below were found in one sample sequenced in a study of blood T cell repertoires in COVID-19. Using immunoSEQ multiplex PCR, the repertoire was profiled, and TCRdb retains in-frame clones only, with some absent. The data hold about 110,000 clones, with roughly 75% observed a single time. The specimen was peripheral blood. The source is a human donor in a cohort sampled during active or convalescent COVID-19.

This sequence joins TRBV7-2 and TRBJ2-5; 7 positions agree with TRBD1. The CDR3 runs 14 residues. Germline V gene lookup returns CDR1 SGHTA and CDR2 FQGNSA. V was pared by 5 bases and J by 2 bases, with 5 bases of the junction left unmatched. CDR3 in amino acids: CASSLDRDQETQYF. CDR3 nucleotides: TGTGCCAGCAGCCTCGACAGGGATCAAGAGACCCAGTACTTC.

The chain recombines TRBV18 with TRBJ2-7, with 10 nucleotides matching TRBD1. This CDR3 is built from 15 residues. Germline V gene lookup returns CDR1 KGHSH and CDR2 LQKENI. The V and J ends lost 6 bases and 1 base, in that order; junction bases with no gene match: 6. The chain's CDR3 is CASSSPGQGSYEQYF. As DNA, the CDR3 is TGTGCCAGCTCGTCACCGGGACAGGGGTCCTACGAGCAGTACTTC. Filled out from reference TRBV18 and TRBJ2-7, the complete variable domain reads NAGVMQNPRHLVRRRGQEARLRCSPMKGHSHVYWYRQLPEEGLKFMVYLQKENIIDESGMPKERFSAEFPKEGPSILRIQQVVRGDSAAYFCASSSPGQGSYEQYFGPGTRLTVT.

The chain combines TRBV7-2 with TRBJ1-3; 7 bases match TRBD1. The CDR3 runs to 13 residues. V lost 5 bases and J lost 4; bases outside the gene matches: 2. Germline V gene lookup returns CDR1 SGHTA and CDR2 FQGNSA. The CDR3 loop reads CASSRDSGNTIYF. The CDR3 nucleotides read TGTGCCAGCAGCCGGGACAGCGGAAACACCATATATTTT.

The rearrangement links TRBV27 to TRBJ2-7, with a weak D call TRBD2 (6 bases). From germline, CDR1 is MNHEY and CDR2 SMNVEV (reference sequence). This CDR3 comprises 15 residues. Trimming pared 0 bases from V and 2 bases from J, leaving 11 bases between. CDR3 in amino acids: CASSLSWGVPYEQYF. In nucleotides, the CDR3 is TGTGCCAGCAGTTTATCGTGGGGGGTCCCCTACGAGCAGTACTTC.

J is TRBJ2-6 and V is TRBV5-1; no reliable D call. Per the germline V gene, CDR1 is SGHRS and CDR2 is YFSETQ. This CDR3 region has 15 residues. Trimming took off 0 bases at V and 0 bases at J, with 4 bases between the two ends. CDR3 bases: TGCGCCAGCAGCTTGGCTAGCTCTGGGGCCAACGTCCTGACTTTC. Protein product: CASSLASSGANVLTF.

This clone was detected only once. J is TRBJ2-3 and V is TRBV27; no clear D gene. The CDR3 is 14 amino acids. Trimming took off 5 bases at V and 5 bases at J, with 14 bases between the two ends. Germline CDR1 MNHEY, CDR2 SMNVEV (reference sequence). The CDR3, as DNA: TGTGCCAGCAGTCACACCCTAGGTGTAGATACGCAGTATTTT. Protein: CASSHTLGVDTQYF.

This chain joins TRBV4-3 and TRBJ1-4; D remains unclear. This CDR3 spans 15 amino acids. Germline CDR1 reads LGHNA; CDR2 reads YSLEER. Trimming took off 4 bases at V and 4 bases at J, with 13 bases between the two ends. CDR3 nucleotides: TGCGCCAGCAGCCCGGTCGGGAGCTTTAATGAAAAACTGTTTTTT. This gives the protein CASSPVGSFNEKLFF.

The chain has TRBV7-9 and TRBJ2-5; 11 bases are a match to TRBD1. Germline V lookup: CDR1 SEHNR, CDR2 FQNEAQ (reference sequence). The CDR3 consists of 15 residues. The ends lost 2 bases at V and 7 bases at J; junction bases unmatched: 6. The CDR3 region has the DNA TGTGCCAGCAGCTTAACGGACAGGGGGCGAGGGACCCAGTACTTC. Protein product: CASSLTDRGRGTQYF.

The V and J genes are TRBV7-6 and TRBJ2-3; possibly TRBD2 for D (6 bases). Germline CDR1 SGHVS, CDR2 FNYEAQ. This CDR3 is 15 amino acids long. Trimming cost V 1 base and J 8 bases, with 16 bases left between them. The CDR3 loop is CASSLVQQKGGTQYF. The CDR3 nucleotides read TGTGCCAGCAGCTTAGTCCAACAAAAGGGAGGTACGCAGTATTTT.

CDR3 loop: CASSSPSRGRGDEQYF. Here the CDR3 DNA reads TGTGCCAGCAGTTCACCGTCTCGGGGGCGGGGGGACGAGCAGTACTTC. The chain combines TRBV28 with TRBJ2-7, with 8 bases aligning to TRBD2. V trimming: 4 bases; J trimming: 5 bases; junction bases outside the gene matches: 13. Germline assignment: CDR1 MDHEN and CDR2 SYDVKM. CDR3 length: 16 amino acids.

The chain links TRBV7-2 to TRBJ2-3; 14 bases align to TRBD2. The CDR3 has 18 amino acids. V dropped 5 bases and J dropped 4; count of bases not matched to a gene: 11. Germline CDR1 SGHTA, CDR2 FQGNSA. For the CDR3, the DNA is TGTGCCAGCAGCGCGGGACTAGCGGGAGTCTTGGTCCCAGATACGCAGTATTTT. This sequence encodes CASSAGLAGVLVPDTQYF.

V gene TRBV5-1 combines with J gene TRBJ1-1, with 7 bases fitting TRBD1. This CDR3 has 15 residues. Germline CDR1 and CDR2: SGHRS and YFSETQ. V trimming: 3 bases; J trimming: 2 bases; junction bases outside the gene matches: 7. CDR3 region: CASSSSTGRNTEAFF. The CDR3 region has the DNA TGCGCCAGCAGCTCCTCGACAGGGCGAAACACTGAAGCTTTCTTT.

The chain recombines TRBV7-6 with TRBJ1-5; D is possibly TRBD1 (6 bases). The CDR3 is 18 amino acids. Germline lookup yields CDR1 SGHVS and CDR2 FNYEAQ. V lost 0 bases and J 4 bases, leaving 19 bases between the germline ends. CDR3 sequence reads: CASSLATGRGLGNQPQHF. CDR3 bases: TGTGCCAGCAGCTTAGCGACAGGACGTGGGTTAGGGAATCAGCCCCAGCATTTT.

V usage is TRBV3-1 (or the pseudogene TRBV3-2) and J usage is TRBJ2-1; no clear D. This CDR3 is 15 amino acids long. Trimming took 1 base from V and 7 from J, leaving 14 bases between them. Per germline, CDR1 LGHDT and CDR2 YNNKEL (reference sequence). Here the CDR3 reads CASSQGLVRLNEQFF. The CDR3 nucleotides are TGTGCCAGCAGCCAAGGCCTGGTCAGGCTAAATGAGCAGTTCTTC.

As DNA, the CDR3 is TGTGCCAGCAGCTCAACGCCCTACGACAATGAGCAGTTCTTC. Translating it yields CASSSTPYDNEQFF. J is TRBJ2-1 and V is TRBV7-8; D gene uncertain. Germline CDR1 is SGHVS and CDR2 is FQNEAQ. The CDR3 is 14 amino acids. V was trimmed by 4 bases and J by 5 bases, leaving 12 bases between them.

The CDR3 bases are TGTGCCAGCAGCATCCACCTGGGACAGCCCGCTGGCTACACCTTC. Amino acids: CASSIHLGQPAGYTF. The genes are TRBV7-2 and TRBJ1-2; 7 bases agree with TRBD1. The CDR3 contains 15 residues. Germline assignment: CDR1 SGHTA and CDR2 FQGNSA. With 5 bases clipped from V and 7 bases from J, the junction kept 13 bases outside the gene matches.

The V and J genes are TRBV27 and TRBJ2-6; D call uncertain. V was trimmed by 6 bases and J by 3 bases, leaving 6 bases between them. Germline lookup yields CDR1 MNHEY and CDR2 SMNVEV (reference sequence). The CDR3 is 13 amino acids. The CDR3 is CASSPGGANVLTF. The CDR3 DNA is TGTGCCAGCAGCCCAGGTGGGGCCAACGTCCTGACTTTC.

As concerns this clone: The same CDR3 can be traced to other DNA sequences in this sample. The rearrangement joins TRBV27 to TRBJ1-6; D unclear. Looked up from germline, CDR1 is MNHEY and CDR2 is SMNVEV (reference sequence). With 0 bases removed from V and 0 bases from J, the gap between germline ends came to 9 bases. The CDR3 loop spans 17 amino acids. The CDR3 nucleotides read TGTGCCAGCAGTTTATCCCCGGGGAGCTCCTATAATTCACCCCTCCACTTT. Residues: CASSLSPGSSYNSPLHF.

The V call is TRBV4-1, the J call TRBJ2-5, with 11 bases identical to TRBD2. Looked up from germline, CDR1 is MGHRA and CDR2 is YSYEKL. This CDR3 region has 15 residues. Losses at the gene ends were 6 bases for V and 4 bases for J; bases not matched to a gene: 7. The CDR3 DNA sequence: TGCGCCAGCAGGGAGGGGACTAGCGGAGTAGAGACCCAGTACTTC. Protein sequence: CASREGTSGVETQYF.

For the CDR3, the DNA is TGTGCCAGCAGCCCATTCTTGACTAGCGCGGGCTGGGGCGAGCAGTACTTC. It encodes CASSPFLTSAGWGEQYF. V is TRBV7-8 and J is TRBJ2-7; 8 bases line up with TRBD2. In germline, CDR1 is SGHVS, CDR2 FQNEAQ. After removal of 5 bases from V and 6 bases from J, the junction contained 18 bases not matched to a gene. CDR3 length: 17 residues. The complete variable domain, with remaining parts taken from reference TRBV7-8 and TRBJ2-7, reads GAGVSQSPRYKVAKRGQDVALRCDPISGHVSLFWYQQALGQGPEFLTYFQNEAQLDKSGLPSDRFFAERPEGSVSTLKIQRTQQEDSAVYLCASSPFLTSAGWGEQYFGPGTRLTVT.